Below are 30 T cell receptor beta chains sequenced from a single sample in a study of T cell repertoires in cytomegalovirus infection. The antigens of these receptors remain unknown. TCRdb reprocessed the reads with MiXCR, giving one entry per CDR3 protein. The table has some 800,000 distinct CDR3 sequences, roughly 28% seen once. The starting material was cultured CD8+ T cells from PBMCs, obtained from culture after CMV antigen stimulation. These receptors all stem from a human donor in good health (CMV status not recorded). Some clones in this sample may be carry-over from other donors' samples.

The J gene is TRBJ2-7, the V gene TRBV27; D possibly corresponds to TRBD1 (5 bases). The germline CDR1 and CDR2 sequences are MNHEY and SMNVEV (reference sequence). V shed 5 bases and J shed 5 bases, with 22 bases lying between them. CDR3 length equals 16 residues. The CDR3 nucleotides are TGTGCCAGCAGTATAGGCAGGGTGAATTTACGTGACGAGCAGTACTTC. As protein: CASSIGRVNLRDEQYF.

The CDR3 region is CASSILEGKTQYF. CDR3 in DNA: TGTGCCAGTAGTATCTTGGAGGGGAAGACCCAGTACTTC. V gene TRBV19 combines with J gene TRBJ2-5, with D tentatively TRBD2 (6 bases). Germline loops: CDR1 LNHDA, CDR2 SQIVND (reference sequence). V lost 3 bases and J 6 bases, leaving 11 bases between the germline ends. The CDR3 sequence is 13 residues long.

This clonotype was counted a few times. V usage is TRBV27 and J usage is TRBJ2-7; weak D call: TRBD1 (5 bases). Germline-derived CDR1 and CDR2 are MNHEY and SMNVEV (reference sequence). The CDR3 sequence is 16 residues long. V was cut by 5 bases and J by 0 bases, with 17 bases left in between. CDR3 in DNA: TGTGCCAGCAGTCCGTCGGTAGGGGCGGTCTCCTACGAGCAGTACTTC. Its translation is CASSPSVGAVSYEQYF.

In its sample, this clonotype was seen a few times. The CDR3 DNA sequence: TGTGCCAGCAGCTCCCCACAGGTTCGGGAGACCCAGTACTTC. Protein: CASSSPQVRETQYF. V usage is TRBV7-9 and J usage is TRBJ2-5; possibly TRBD1 for D (5 bases). This CDR3 has 14 amino acids. V gave up 4 bases and J gave up 5 bases, with 14 bases separating them. Germline CDR1 and CDR2: SEHNR and FQNEAQ (reference sequence).

The rearrangement links TRBV9 to TRBJ1-2, with a tentative D call TRBD1 (5 bases). This CDR3 region has 14 residues. Germline CDR1 and CDR2: SGDLS and YYNGEE. Trimming stripped 0 bases from V and 6 bases from J, with 12 bases between. The CDR3 DNA reads TGTGCCAGCAGCGTAGCTCTTGGGGGTAATGGCTACACCTTC. Translating gives CASSVALGGNGYTF. The full variable domain, completed using reference TRBV9 and TRBJ1-2, is DSGVTQTPKHLITATGQRVTLRCSPRSGDLSVYWYQQSLDQGLQFLIQYYNGEERAKGNILERFSAQQFPDLHSELNLSSLELGDSALYFCASSVALGGNGYTFGSGTRLTVV.

This chain uses TRBV29-1 with TRBJ2-5, with 7 bases fitting TRBD2. The CDR3 has 13 amino acids. V gave up 8 bases and J gave up 5 bases; unmatched junction bases: 11. CDR1 and CDR2 (germline): SQVTM, ANQGSEA. The CDR3, as DNA: TGCAGCTTTGCGGGGGATTGGCGGGAGACCCAGTACTTC. Translated, it gives CSFAGDWRETQYF. The whole variable domain, remainder taken from reference TRBV29-1 and TRBJ2-5, is SAVISQKPSRDICQRGTSLTIQCQVDSQVTMMFWYRQQPGQSLTLIATANQGSEATYESGFVIDKFPISRPNLTFSTLTVSNMSPEDSSIYLCSFAGDWRETQYFGPGTRLLVL.

This chain joins TRBV6-5 and TRBJ1-1, with D unresolved. The CDR3 consists of 14 residues. CDR1 is MNHEY, CDR2 SVGAGI, per germline. The V end was cut by 6 bases, the J end by 1 base, with 12 bases between. For the CDR3, the DNA is TGTGCCAGCAGCATAGGATTCGGGAACACTGAAGCTTTCTTT. Protein: CASSIGFGNTEAFF.

The gene calls are TRBV20-1 and TRBJ1-1; D remains unclear. V dropped 3 bases and J dropped 1 base, with 6 bases sitting between them. This CDR3 spans 12 amino acids. The germline CDR1 and CDR2 sequences are DFQATT and SNEGSKA (reference sequence). CDR3 sequence reads: CSARSRNTEAFF. The CDR3 coding sequence is TGCAGTGCTAGGTCCAGGAACACTGAAGCTTTCTTT.

This chain uses TRBV14 with TRBJ1-3, with D tentatively TRBD1 (6 bases). Trimming removed 3 bases from V and 0 bases from J, with 15 bases in between. Per the germline V gene, CDR1 is SGHDN and CDR2 is FVKESK. CDR3 length: 17 residues. This CDR3 is CASSHPRTGSSGNTIYF. The CDR3 DNA reads TGTGCCAGCAGCCACCCCAGAACAGGGAGCTCTGGAAACACCATATATTTT.

The chain is built from TRBV6-1 and TRBJ1-4; 7 nucleotides agree with TRBD1. CDR1 is MNHNS and CDR2 is SASEGT in the germline V gene. J lost 6 bases, V lost 1 base, and 5 bases had no gene match. This CDR3 contains 15 residues. The CDR3 DNA follows: TGTGCCAGCAGTGAAGGGACAGGCGGGGATGAAAAACTGTTTTTT. Encoded protein: CASSEGTGGDEKLFF.

The chain is built from TRBV29-1 and TRBJ2-3; no reliable D call. V lost 6 bases and J 3 bases, leaving 10 bases between the germline ends. CDR1 is SQVTM, CDR2 ANQGSEA, per germline. This CDR3 region has 12 residues. CDR3 DNA sequence: TGCAGCGTCCCCGACGCGACAGATACGCAGTATTTT. Its translation: CSVPDATDTQYF.

The V and J genes are TRBV27 and TRBJ1-6, with D tentatively TRBD1 (5 bases). The CDR3 runs to 15 residues. The V end lost 5 bases, the J end lost 4 bases, and 12 bases lay between the germline ends. From germline, CDR1 is MNHEY and CDR2 SMNVEV (reference sequence). DNA for the CDR3: TGTGCCAGCAGTGTGACAGCGGAATATAATTCACCCCTCCACTTT. This gives the protein CASSVTAEYNSPLHF.

The chain couples TRBV2 to TRBJ1-2, with TRBD1 as a possible D gene (6 bases). V lost 0 bases to trimming and J lost 6 bases, with 20 bases between them. The CDR3 has 17 amino acids. CDR1 and CDR2 (germline): SNHLY, FYNNEI. The CDR3 region has the DNA TGTGCCAGCAGTGAAGCACCGGGACACGAGAGGTTTGATGGCTACACCTTC. Protein product: CASSEAPGHERFDGYTF.

This clonotype was seen many times. The rearrangement joins TRBV7-2 to TRBJ2-1; tentatively, D is TRBD2 (5 bases). The CDR3 has 15 residues. Germline CDR1 is SGHTA and CDR2 is FQGNSA. The ends were cut back, 7 bases at V and 0 bases at J, with 13 bases in the middle. CDR3 in amino acids: CASTPERLSYNEQFF. As DNA, the CDR3 is TGTGCCAGCACCCCGGAGCGGCTCTCCTACAATGAGCAGTTCTTC.

The chain couples TRBV6-5 to TRBJ1-4, with 12 bases aligning to TRBD1. Germline V gene sequence: CDR1 MNHEY, CDR2 SVGAGI. The CDR3 runs 18 residues. V was pared by 2 bases and J by 4 bases, with 8 bases of the junction left unmatched. CDR3 nucleotides: TGTGCCAGCAGTTACCGCACCGGGACAGGGGGCGTTAATGAAAAACTGTTTTTT. Its protein is CASSYRTGTGGVNEKLFF.

This chain joins TRBV9 and TRBJ2-1; D is undetermined. V lost 6 bases and J lost 2, with 12 bases in between. The germline CDR1 and CDR2 sequences are SGDLS and YYNGEE. This CDR3 spans 14 amino acids. The CDR3 DNA is TGTGCCAGCACCGCATCTTCGGCCTACAATGAGCAGTTCTTC. This encodes CASTASSAYNEQFF.

The V call is TRBV27, the J call TRBJ2-1; 8 nucleotides line up with TRBD2. Per germline, CDR1 MNHEY and CDR2 SMNVEV (reference sequence). CDR3 length equals 16 residues. J was trimmed by 4 bases and V by 3 bases; bases with no gene match: 8. The CDR3 nucleotides are TGTGCCAGCAGTTTCCCCGAGCGGGGGCTTTACAATGAGCAGTTCTTC. Translation gives CASSFPERGLYNEQFF.

The chain is built from TRBV2 and TRBJ1-1; TRBD1 might be the D (5 bases). CDR1 is SNHLY and CDR2 is FYNNEI in the germline V gene. This CDR3 region has 13 residues. Trimming took off 11 bases at V and 5 bases at J, with 18 bases between the two ends. The CDR3 region is CAALRGKGTEAFF. The CDR3 DNA reads as TGTGCCGCTTTAAGGGGCAAGGGTACTGAAGCTTTCTTT. Filled out from reference TRBV2 and TRBJ1-1, the complete variable domain reads EPEVTQTPSHQVTQMGQEVILRCVPISNHLYFYWYRQILGQKVEFLVSFYNNEISEKSEIFDDQFSVERPDGSNFTLKIRSTKLEDSAMYFCAALRGKGTEAFFGQGTRLTVV.

The V gene is TRBV4-3, the J gene TRBJ1-1; no firm D call. Trimming left V 5 bases short and J 2 bases short, with 15 bases between. From germline, CDR1 is LGHNA and CDR2 YSLEER. CDR3 length: 15 amino acids. CDR3 residues: CASSNYGLGNTEAFF. DNA for the CDR3: TGCGCCAGCAGCAATTACGGACTCGGTAACACTGAAGCTTTCTTT.

V usage is TRBV4-2 and J usage is TRBJ2-3; the D gene is possibly TRBD2 (5 bases). The CDR3 is 14 residues long. CDR1 is LGHNA and CDR2 is YNFKEQ in the germline V gene. Deletions cut 4 bases from V and 5 bases from J, with 13 bases between. The CDR3 region is CASSPEWELDTQYF. Written as DNA, the CDR3 is TGTGCCAGCAGCCCCGAATGGGAGTTAGATACGCAGTATTTT.

The CDR3 nucleotides read TGTGCCAGCAGTGATTCGATAAACACCGGGGAGCTGTTTTTT. Translated: CASSDSINTGELFF. The chain uses TRBV2 and TRBJ2-2; D remains ambiguous. V lost 3 bases and J lost 2, with 7 bases in between. The CDR3 has 14 amino acids. Germline V CDR1 and CDR2: SNHLY, FYNNEI. The full variable domain, with the rest looked up from reference TRBV2 and TRBJ2-2, is EPEVTQTPSHQVTQMGQEVILRCVPISNHLYFYWYRQILGQKVEFLVSFYNNEISEKSEIFDDQFSVERPDGSNFTLKIRSTKLEDSAMYFCASSDSINTGELFFGEGSRLTVL.

This chain connects TRBV6-5 to TRBJ1-2; D might be TRBD1 (6 bases). CDR1 is MNHEY and CDR2 is SVGAGI in the germline V gene. Deletions cut 6 bases from V and 3 bases from J, with 14 bases between. The CDR3 spans 14 residues. The CDR3 here is CASSAQGLHYGYTF. CDR3 DNA sequence: TGTGCCAGCAGCGCCCAGGGGTTGCACTATGGCTACACCTTC.

This clonotype was seen at least ten times. V is TRBV7-8 and J is TRBJ2-3; 9 bases align to TRBD1. Per germline, CDR1 SGHVS and CDR2 FQNEAQ. CDR3 size: 13 residues. CDR3 bases: TGTGTCGGCTGGGACAGGGACACAGATACGCAGTATTTT. Its translation is CVGWDRDTDTQYF.

This clonotype was found many times. This sequence joins TRBV7-2 and TRBJ2-5; D might be TRBD2 (6 bases). Germline V gives CDR1 SGHTA, CDR2 FQGNSA. With 2 bases removed from V and 5 bases from J, the gap between germline ends came to 18 bases. CDR3 size: 16 residues. This CDR3 reads CASSLRSRGPWETQYF. CDR3 nucleotides: TGTGCCAGCAGCTTACGTTCGCGGGGTCCTTGGGAGACCCAGTACTTC. Variable domain in full (rest from reference TRBV7-2 and TRBJ2-5): GAGVSQSPSNKVTEKGKDVELRCDPISGHTALYWYRQSLGQGLEFLIYFQGNSAPDKSGLPSDRFSAERTGGSVSTLTIQRTQQEDSAVYLCASSLRSRGPWETQYFGPGTRLLVL.

This clonotype turned up a few times. The chain uses TRBV7-9 and TRBJ1-4; D is perhaps TRBD1 (6 bases). Trimming cost V 3 bases and J 7 bases, with 12 bases left between them. The CDR3 totals 14 residues. The germline V gene encodes CDR1 SEHNR and CDR2 FQNEAQ (reference sequence). CDR3 coding DNA: TGTGCCAGCAGCTTGCCGCTAGGGGGTGAAAAACTGTTTTTT. Its protein is CASSLPLGGEKLFF. The entire variable domain, with the rest obtained from reference TRBV7-9 and TRBJ1-4, is as follows: DTGVSQNPRHKITKRGQNVTFRCDPISEHNRLYWYRQTLGQGPEFLTYFQNEAQLEKSRLLSDRFSAERPKGSFSTLEIQRTEQGDSAMYLCASSLPLGGEKLFFGSGTQLSVL.

The chain employs TRBV7-3 and TRBJ1-1; a weak D match, TRBD1 (6 bases). The CDR3 length is 16 residues. The germline V gene has CDR1 SGHTA and CDR2 FQGTGA. V was trimmed by 4 bases and J by 1 base, leaving 16 bases between them. CDR3: CASSSSRTAPNTEAFF. DNA of the CDR3: TGTGCCAGCAGCTCCAGCCGGACAGCCCCGAACACTGAAGCTTTCTTT.

This clonotype has only one observation. The rearrangement uses TRBV29-1 and TRBJ2-7; a weak D match, TRBD1 (6 bases). V was pared by 4 bases and J by 3 bases, with 10 bases between. Germline V gene sequence: CDR1 SQVTM, CDR2 ANQGSEA. This CDR3 has 12 residues. As DNA, the CDR3 is TGCAGCGTTGCTAGCAGGGGCTACGAGCAGTACTTC. Translated: CSVASRGYEQYF.

V and J are TRBV9 and TRBJ2-5, with 7 bases matching TRBD1. In germline, CDR1 is SGDLS, CDR2 YYNGEE. J gave up 0 bases and V 7 bases, and 6 bases lay outside the gene matches. This CDR3 is built from 14 residues. The CDR3 DNA sequence: TGTGCCAGCGGGACAGATTTCTACCAAGAGACCCAGTACTTC. Translated: CASGTDFYQETQYF. The full variable domain, in which reference TRBV9 and TRBJ2-5 provide the parts outside the CDR3, is DSGVTQTPKHLITATGQRVTLRCSPRSGDLSVYWYQQSLDQGLQFLIQYYNGEERAKGNILERFSAQQFPDLHSELNLSSLELGDSALYFCASGTDFYQETQYFGPGTRLLVL.

This clonotype was detected only a few times. The J gene is TRBJ2-4, the V gene TRBV7-8; D is ambiguous. This CDR3 has 13 amino acids. V lost 0 bases, J lost 13 bases, and 13 bases lay in between. CDR1 is SGHVS, CDR2 FQNEAQ, per germline. As DNA, the CDR3 is TGTGCCAGCAGCTTAGCTCCTCTGGCGGAGCAGTACTTC. Protein: CASSLAPLAEQYF.

This clonotype was seen a single time. The V gene is TRBV24-1, the J gene TRBJ2-5, with 10 bases fitting TRBD1. Germline assignment: CDR1 KGHDR and CDR2 SFDVKD. V shed 3 bases, J shed 4 bases, and the junction held 7 bases outside the gene matches. The CDR3 runs to 16 residues. The CDR3 sequence: CATSDPDRGLRETQYF. The CDR3 nucleotides are TGTGCCACCAGTGATCCCGACAGGGGGCTACGAGAGACCCAGTACTTC.